This TCR beta chain was recorded in a study of Graves' ophthalmopathy and Graves' hyperthyroidism. Study-level background: Specimen type is peripheral blood, obtained at initial diagnosis before any treatment.

Findings and caveats of the study: Detected in blood as well were most expanded thyroid clonotypes with frequency above 0.001.

The authors amplified TCR beta CDR3 regions from RNA transcripts. The authors performed first-round RT-PCR with HTBI primers and then a second-round multiplex PCR. In TCRdb, the multiplex PCR reads were re-called with MiXCR into one record per CDR3 protein. This table holds under 200,000 distinct CDR3 sequences, approximately 38% found once. A remark on this clonotype: Its antigen remains unknown.

Germline CDR1 reads DFQATT; CDR2 reads SNEGSKA (reference sequence). Trimming took 3 bases from V and 6 from J; bases not matched to a gene: 6. The CDR3 covers 13 residues. The TCR was taken from a woman aged 35 to 49 with Graves' ophthalmopathy. The chain recombines TRBV20-1 with TRBJ1-1; 8 nucleotides line up with TRBD1. The sequencing sample was made of peripheral blood. DNA for the CDR3: TGCAGTGCTAGGCACAGGGGGGGCCCTGAAGCTTTCTTT. It encodes CSARHRGGPEAFF.